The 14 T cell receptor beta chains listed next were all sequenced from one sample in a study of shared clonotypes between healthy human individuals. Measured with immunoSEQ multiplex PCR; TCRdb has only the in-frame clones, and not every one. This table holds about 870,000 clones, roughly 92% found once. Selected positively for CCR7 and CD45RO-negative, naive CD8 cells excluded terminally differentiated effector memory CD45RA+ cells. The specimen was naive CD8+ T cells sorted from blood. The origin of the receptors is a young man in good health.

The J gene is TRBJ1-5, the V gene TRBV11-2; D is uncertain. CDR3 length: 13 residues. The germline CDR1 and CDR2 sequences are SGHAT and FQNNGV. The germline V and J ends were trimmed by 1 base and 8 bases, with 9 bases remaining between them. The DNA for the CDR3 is TGTGCCAGCAGCTTAGCGCCCGTTGAGCCCCAGCATTTT. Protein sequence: CASSLAPVEPQHF.

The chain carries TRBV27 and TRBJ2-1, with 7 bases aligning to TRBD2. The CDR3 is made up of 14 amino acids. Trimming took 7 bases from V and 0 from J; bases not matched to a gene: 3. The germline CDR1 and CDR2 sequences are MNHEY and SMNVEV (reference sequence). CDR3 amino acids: CASTGGSSYNEQFF. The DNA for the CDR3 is TGTGCCAGCACCGGGGGGAGCTCCTACAATGAGCAGTTCTTC.

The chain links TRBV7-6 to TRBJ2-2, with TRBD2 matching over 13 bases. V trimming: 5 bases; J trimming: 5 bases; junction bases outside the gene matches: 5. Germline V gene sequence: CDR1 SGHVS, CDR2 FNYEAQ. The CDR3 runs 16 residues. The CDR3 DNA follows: TGTGCCAGCAGCCCACTAGCGGGAGGGGGGACCGGGGAGCTGTTTTTT. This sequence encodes CASSPLAGGGTGELFF.

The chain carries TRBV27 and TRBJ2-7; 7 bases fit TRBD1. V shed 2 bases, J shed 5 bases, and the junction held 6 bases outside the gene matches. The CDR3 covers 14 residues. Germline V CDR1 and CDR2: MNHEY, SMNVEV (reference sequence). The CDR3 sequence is CASSLGTVPDEQYF. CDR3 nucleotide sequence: TGTGCCAGCAGTTTAGGGACAGTCCCCGACGAGCAGTACTTC.

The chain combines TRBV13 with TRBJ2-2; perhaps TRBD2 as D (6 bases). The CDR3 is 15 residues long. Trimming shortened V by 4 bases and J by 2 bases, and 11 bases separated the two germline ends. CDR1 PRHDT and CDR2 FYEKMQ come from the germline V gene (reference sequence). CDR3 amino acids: CASSSRDQNTGELFF. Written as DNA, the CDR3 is TGTGCCAGCAGCTCGCGGGACCAAAACACCGGGGAGCTGTTTTTT.

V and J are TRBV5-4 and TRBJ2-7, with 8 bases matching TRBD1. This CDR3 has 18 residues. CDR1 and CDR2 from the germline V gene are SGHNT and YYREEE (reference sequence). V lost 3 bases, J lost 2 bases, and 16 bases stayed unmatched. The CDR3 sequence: CASSSSGTGPKDTYEQYF. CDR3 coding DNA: TGTGCCAGCAGCTCTTCCGGGACAGGCCCGAAGGACACCTACGAGCAGTACTTC.

The CDR3 is CASSFSAGEQYF. In nucleotides, the CDR3 is TGTGCCAGCAGCTTCTCGGCAGGCGAGCAGTACTTC. The chain links TRBV7-9 to TRBJ2-7; D gene ambiguous. Germline loops: CDR1 SEHNR, CDR2 FQNEAQ (reference sequence). Trimming shortened V by 3 bases and J by 6 bases, and 9 bases separated the two germline ends. The CDR3 is 12 amino acids.

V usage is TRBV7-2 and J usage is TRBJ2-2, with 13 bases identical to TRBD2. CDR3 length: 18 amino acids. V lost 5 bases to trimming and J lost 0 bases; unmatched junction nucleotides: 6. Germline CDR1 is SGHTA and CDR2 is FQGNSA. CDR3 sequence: CASSDTSGRGTNTGELFF. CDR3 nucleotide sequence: TGTGCCAGCAGCGATACTAGCGGGAGGGGAACGAACACCGGGGAGCTGTTTTTT.

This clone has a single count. The CDR3 loop is CASSYRTRRDIQYF. CDR3 sequence (DNA): TGTGCCAGCAGCTACCGGACCCGGAGGGACATTCAGTACTTC. The V and J genes are TRBV7-9 and TRBJ2-4; perhaps TRBD2 as D (6 bases). The CDR3 length is 14 residues. Trimming took 4 bases from V and 8 from J, leaving 15 bases between them. CDR1 is SEHNR and CDR2 is FQNEAQ in the germline V gene (reference sequence).

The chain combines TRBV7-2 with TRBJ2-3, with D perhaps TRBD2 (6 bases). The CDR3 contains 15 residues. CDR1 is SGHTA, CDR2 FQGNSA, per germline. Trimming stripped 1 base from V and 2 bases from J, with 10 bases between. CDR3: CASSLGAGPTDTQYF. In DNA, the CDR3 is TGTGCCAGCAGCTTAGGGGCGGGACCCACAGATACGCAGTATTTT.

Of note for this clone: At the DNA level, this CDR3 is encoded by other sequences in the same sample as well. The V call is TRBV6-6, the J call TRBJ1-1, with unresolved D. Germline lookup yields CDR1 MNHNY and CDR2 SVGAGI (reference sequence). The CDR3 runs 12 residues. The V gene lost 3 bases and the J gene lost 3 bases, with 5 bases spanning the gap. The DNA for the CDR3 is TGTGCCAGCAGTTATGGGGACACTGAAGCTTTCTTT. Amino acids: CASSYGDTEAFF.

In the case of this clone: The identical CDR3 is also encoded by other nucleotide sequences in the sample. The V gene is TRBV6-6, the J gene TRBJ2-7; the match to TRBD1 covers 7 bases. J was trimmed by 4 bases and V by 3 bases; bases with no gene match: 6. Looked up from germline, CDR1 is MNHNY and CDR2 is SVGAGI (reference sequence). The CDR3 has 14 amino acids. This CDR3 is CASSYPGQIYEQYF. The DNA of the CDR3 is TGTGCCAGCAGTTATCCGGGACAGATATACGAGCAGTACTTC.

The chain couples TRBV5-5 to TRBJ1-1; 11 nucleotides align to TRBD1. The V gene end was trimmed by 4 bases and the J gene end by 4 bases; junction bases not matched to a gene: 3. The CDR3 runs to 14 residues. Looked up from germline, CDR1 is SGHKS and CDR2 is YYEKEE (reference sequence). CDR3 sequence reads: CASSLGTGGTEAFF. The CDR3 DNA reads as TGTGCCAGCAGCCTAGGGACAGGGGGCACTGAAGCTTTCTTT.

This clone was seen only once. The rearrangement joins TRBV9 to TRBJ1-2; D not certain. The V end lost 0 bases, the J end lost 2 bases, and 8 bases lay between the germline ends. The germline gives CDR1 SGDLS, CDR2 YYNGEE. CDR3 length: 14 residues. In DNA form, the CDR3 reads TGTGCCAGCAGCGTAGGAGAAGGGAACTATGGCTACACCTTC. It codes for CASSVGEGNYGYTF.